This T cell receptor beta chain was documented in a study of blood T cell repertoires in COVID-19. Study at large: Material from acute and convalescent COVID-19 was sourced from the United States, Italy and Spain. Sources were T cells, B-cell-depleted T cells, or PBMCs; the material itself was cDNA or gDNA.

The germline V gene has CDR1 LGHNA and CDR2 YNFKEQ. This CDR3 contains 15 residues. J gave up 8 bases and V 4 bases, and 6 bases lay outside the gene matches. Source study methods: For nucleated cells, counts were estimated from reference gene primer amplification. Data came from immunoSEQ multiplex PCR; TCRdb stores just in-frame clones and leaves some out. V, J and clone size reflect that table, while D and trimming were determined from the DNA. The sample has just under 55,000 clones; 90% are singletons. This TCR was recovered from a woman aged 40 to 49 with active COVID-19. The sequenced sample consisted of peripheral blood. The genes are TRBV4-2 and TRBJ2-1; 12 nucleotides align to TRBD2. CDR3 sequence: CASSPASGGADEQFF. CDR3 nucleotides: TGTGCCAGCAGCCCCGCTAGCGGGGGGGCCGATGAGCAGTTCTTC.